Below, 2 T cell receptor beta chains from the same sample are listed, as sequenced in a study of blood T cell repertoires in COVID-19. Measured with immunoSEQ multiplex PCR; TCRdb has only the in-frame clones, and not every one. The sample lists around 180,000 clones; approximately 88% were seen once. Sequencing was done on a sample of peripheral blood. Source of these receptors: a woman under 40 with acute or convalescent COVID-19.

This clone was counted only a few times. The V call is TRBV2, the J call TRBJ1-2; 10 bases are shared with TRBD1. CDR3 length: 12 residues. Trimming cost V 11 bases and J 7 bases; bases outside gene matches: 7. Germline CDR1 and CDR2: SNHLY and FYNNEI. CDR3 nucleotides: TGTGCCGGAACCGGGACAGGGGCTGGCTACACCTTC. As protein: CAGTGTGAGYTF.

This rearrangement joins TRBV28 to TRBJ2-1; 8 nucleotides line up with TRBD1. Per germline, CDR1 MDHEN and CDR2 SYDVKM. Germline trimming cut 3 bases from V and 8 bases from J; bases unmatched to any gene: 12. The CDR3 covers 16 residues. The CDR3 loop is CASSLFFQGAVDEQFF. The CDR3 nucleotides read TGTGCCAGCAGTTTGTTTTTCCAGGGGGCAGTTGATGAGCAGTTCTTC.